What follows describes a single T cell receptor beta chain. The data are from a study of technical replicates of blood from several donors. CDR3 length: 11 amino acids. V was trimmed by 6 bases and J by 6 bases, leaving 6 bases between them. The V gene's germline CDR1 is SEHNR and CDR2 FQNEAQ (reference sequence). Assay: immunoSEQ multiplex PCR; the TCRdb copy retains only in-frame clones and omits some. The sample has 79,000 or so clones, around nine tenths seen once; the top ten hold over 0.35%. The clonotype was recovered from a human donor in good health. The sample was T cells isolated from PBMCs. V gene TRBV7-9 combines with J gene TRBJ1-3, with D unresolved. The DNA of the CDR3 is TGTGCCAGCAGTTTCTCAAACACCATATATTTT. Translated: CASSFSNTIYF. The full variable domain, completed using reference TRBV7-9 and TRBJ1-3, is DTGVSQNPRHKITKRGQNVTFRCDPISEHNRLYWYRQTLGQGPEFLTYFQNEAQLEKSRLLSDRFSAERPKGSFSTLEIQRTEQGDSAMYLCASSFSNTIYFGEGSWLTVV.